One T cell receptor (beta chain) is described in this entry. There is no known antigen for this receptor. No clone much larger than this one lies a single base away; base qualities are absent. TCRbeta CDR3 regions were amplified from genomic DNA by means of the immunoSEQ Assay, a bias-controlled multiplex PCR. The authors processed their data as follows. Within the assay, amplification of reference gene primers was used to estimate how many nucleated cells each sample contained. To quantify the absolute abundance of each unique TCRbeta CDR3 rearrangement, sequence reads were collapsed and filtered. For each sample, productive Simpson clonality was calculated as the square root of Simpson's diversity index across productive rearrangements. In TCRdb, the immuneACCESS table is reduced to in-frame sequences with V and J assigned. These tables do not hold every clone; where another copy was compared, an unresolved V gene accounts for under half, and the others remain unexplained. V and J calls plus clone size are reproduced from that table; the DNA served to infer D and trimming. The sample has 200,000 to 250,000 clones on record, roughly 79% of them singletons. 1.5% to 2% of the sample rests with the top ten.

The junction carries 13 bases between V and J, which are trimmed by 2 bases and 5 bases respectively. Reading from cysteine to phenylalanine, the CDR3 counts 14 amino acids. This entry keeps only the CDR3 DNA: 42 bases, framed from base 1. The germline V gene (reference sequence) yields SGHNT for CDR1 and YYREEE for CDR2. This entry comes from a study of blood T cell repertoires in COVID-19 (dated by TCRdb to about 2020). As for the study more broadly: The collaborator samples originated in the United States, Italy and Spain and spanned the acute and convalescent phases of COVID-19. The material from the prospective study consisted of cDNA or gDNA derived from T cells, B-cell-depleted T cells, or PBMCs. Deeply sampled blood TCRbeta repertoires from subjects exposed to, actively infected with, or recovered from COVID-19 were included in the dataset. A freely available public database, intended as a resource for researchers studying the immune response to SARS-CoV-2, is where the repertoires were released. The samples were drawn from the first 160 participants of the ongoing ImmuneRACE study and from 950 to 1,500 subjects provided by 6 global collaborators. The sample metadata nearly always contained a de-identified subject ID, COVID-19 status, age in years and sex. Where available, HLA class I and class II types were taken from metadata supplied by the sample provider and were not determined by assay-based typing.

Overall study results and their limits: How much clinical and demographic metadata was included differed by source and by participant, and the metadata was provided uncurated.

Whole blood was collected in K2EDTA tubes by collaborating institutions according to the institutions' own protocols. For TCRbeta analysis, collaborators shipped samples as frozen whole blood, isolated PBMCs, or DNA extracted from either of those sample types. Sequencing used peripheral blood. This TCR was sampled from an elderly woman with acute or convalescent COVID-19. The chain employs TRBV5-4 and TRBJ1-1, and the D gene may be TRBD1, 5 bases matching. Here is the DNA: TGTGCCAGCAGCTTCCGGGGGGGTGATACTGAAGCTTTCTTT. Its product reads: CASSFRGGDTEAFF.